The present T cell receptor (beta chain) was sequenced within a study of T-cell reconstitution after alpha-beta-depleted transplantation in children. A TCRbeta library incorporating unique molecular identifiers was prepared. TCRdb reprocessed the PCR reads via MiXCR and lists one record per CDR3 protein. The sample yields roughly 100,000 distinct CDR3 sequences, roughly 8.8% seen once. Germline CDR1 reads MNHEY; CDR2 reads SMNVEV (reference sequence). The CDR3 length is 15 residues. V dropped 6 bases and J dropped 5; count of bases not matched to a gene: 12. This clonotype came up many times. The sequence came from a human donor who donated a stem cell graft to a child with congenital amegakaryocytic thrombocytopenia. The sample here was PBMCs from the stem cell graft donor, taken from the stem cell graft. The chain recombines TRBV27 with TRBJ2-5; 7 bases are shared with TRBD2. CDR3 in DNA: TGTGCCAGCAGCCGGGGGAGGGAAGCTAGGGAGACCCAGTACTTC. Encoded protein: CASSRGREARETQYF.